Following are 32 T cell receptor beta chains from one sample sequenced in a study of blood T cell repertoires in COVID-19. The data were produced by immunoSEQ multiplex PCR, yet TCRdb's version contains in-frame clones alone and is incomplete. The repertoire has approximately 280,000 clones, about 88% of them found once; the top ten carry over 1.3%. The sequencing sample was made of peripheral blood. The receptor set was obtained from a human donor with COVID-19, enrolled during active disease. The donor label of this sample is uncertain.

The V call is TRBV30, the J call TRBJ2-5; D not resolved. This CDR3 contains 13 residues. V was trimmed by 1 base and J by 5 bases, leaving 11 bases between them. The germline CDR1 and CDR2 sequences are GTSNPN and SVGIG (reference sequence). CDR3 in amino acids: CAWSGDTKETQYF. In nucleotides, the CDR3 is TGTGCCTGGAGTGGAGACACGAAGGAGACCCAGTACTTC.

The chain couples TRBV19 to TRBJ1-5; 9 positions agree with TRBD1. The CDR3 covers 16 residues. Per the germline V gene, CDR1 is LNHDA and CDR2 is SQIVND (reference sequence). V shed 3 bases and J 2 bases; nucleotides not matched to a gene: 5. This chain's CDR3 is CASSITGGAGNQPQHF. CDR3 sequence (DNA): TGTGCCAGTAGTATTACAGGGGGCGCCGGCAATCAGCCCCAGCATTTT. Using reference TRBV19 and TRBJ1-5 for the parts outside the CDR3, the full variable domain is DGGITQSPKYLFRKEGQNVTLSCEQNLNHDAMYWYRQDPGQGLRLIYYSQIVNDFQKGDIAEGYSVSREKKESFPLTVTSAQKNPTAFYLCASSITGGAGNQPQHFGDGTRLSIL.

A single count supports this clone. This chain joins TRBV30 and TRBJ1-4; perhaps TRBD1 as D (6 bases). With 3 bases removed from V and 3 bases from J, the gap between germline ends came to 11 bases. This CDR3 comprises 14 residues. Per the germline V gene, CDR1 is GTSNPN and CDR2 is SVGIG (reference sequence). This CDR3 reads CAWSRGASNEKLFF. The CDR3 DNA reads as TGTGCCTGGAGCCGGGGGGCCTCTAATGAAAAACTGTTTTTT.

The genes are TRBV7-2 and TRBJ1-5, with 7 bases identical to TRBD1. The germline gives CDR1 SGHTA, CDR2 FQGNSA. CDR3 length equals 13 residues. V was clipped by 6 bases and J by 6 bases; unmatched bases: 5. The CDR3 loop is CASSDRVGQPQHF. The CDR3 DNA follows: TGTGCCAGCAGTGACAGGGTAGGTCAGCCCCAGCATTTT.

The chain couples TRBV9 to TRBJ2-7; the D gene is possibly TRBD2 (6 bases). Germline-derived CDR1 and CDR2 are SGDLS and YYNGEE. The germline V and J ends were trimmed by 1 base and 1 base, with 15 bases remaining between them. This CDR3 has 16 residues. CDR3 amino acids: CASSVRGTAGSYEQYF. The CDR3 DNA reads as TGTGCCAGCAGCGTAAGAGGGACTGCCGGTTCCTACGAGCAGTACTTC.

The chain has TRBV11-2 and TRBJ2-1, with D unresolved. Germline CDR1 SGHAT, CDR2 FQNNGV. The CDR3 runs to 15 residues. V was clipped by 5 bases and J by 4 bases, with 15 bases between them. The chain's CDR3 is CASSPNGLVYNEQFF. The CDR3 region has the DNA TGTGCCAGCAGCCCCAACGGGTTGGTTTACAATGAGCAGTTCTTC.

This chain uses TRBV2 with TRBJ2-7, with 9 bases lining up with TRBD2. Looked up from germline, CDR1 is SNHLY and CDR2 is FYNNEI. After removal of 6 bases from V and 7 bases from J, the junction contained 13 bases not matched to a gene. The CDR3 covers 15 residues. The CDR3 DNA follows: TGTGCCAGCAGGGTTATAGCGGGGGACTCCATTGAGCAGTACTTC. Its protein product is CASRVIAGDSIEQYF.

The genes are TRBV7-2 and TRBJ2-1, with TRBD2 as a possible D gene (7 bases). The V and J ends lost 2 bases and 9 bases respectively, with 23 bases between them. The CDR3 has 17 residues. Germline V lookup: CDR1 SGHTA, CDR2 FQGNSA. CDR3 region: CASSLMGAGQGGVEQFF. As DNA, the CDR3 is TGTGCCAGCAGCTTAATGGGAGCGGGACAAGGTGGGGTTGAGCAGTTCTTC.

The chain carries TRBV6-5 and TRBJ1-2; 10 bases are shared with TRBD1. The junction had 5 bases not matched to a gene; V was cut back by 7 bases and J by 0 bases. Germline V gene sequence: CDR1 MNHEY, CDR2 SVGAGI. This CDR3 spans 15 amino acids. The CDR3 DNA sequence: TGTGCCAGCACCCCGGGACAGGGGTCTAACTATGGCTACACCTTC. Translating it yields CASTPGQGSNYGYTF.

This sequence joins TRBV19 and TRBJ2-5; a weak D match, TRBD2 (6 bases). Germline CDR1 and CDR2: LNHDA and SQIVND (reference sequence). The CDR3 totals 13 residues. Between the trimmed V and J ends, which lost 3 bases and 3 bases, there was a span of 8 bases. The CDR3 coding sequence is TGTGCCAGTAGTATTAGGAGGGAAGAGACCCAGTACTTC. Residues: CASSIRREETQYF.

The chain combines TRBV5-1 with TRBJ2-1; D remains unclear. V was cut by 0 bases and J by 0 bases, with 7 bases left in between. Germline assignment: CDR1 SGHRS and CDR2 YFSETQ. The CDR3 extends over 15 amino acids. CDR3 DNA: TGCGCCAGCAGCTTGGGTTCCCACTCCTACAATGAGCAGTTCTTC. Amino acid sequence: CASSLGSHSYNEQFF. Full variable domain (remainder filled in from reference TRBV5-1 and TRBJ2-1): KAGVTQTPRYLIKTRGQQVTLSCSPISGHRSVSWYQQTPGQGLQFLFEYFSETQRNKGNFPGRFSGRQFSNSRSEMNVSTLELGDSALYLCASSLGSHSYNEQFFGPGTRLTVL.

This clone appeared a single time. The chain employs TRBV3-1 (or the pseudogene TRBV3-2) and TRBJ1-2; D is ambiguous. This CDR3 has 14 residues. V shed 0 bases and J shed 2 bases, with 7 bases lying between them. The V gene's germline CDR1 is LGHDT and CDR2 YNNKEL (reference sequence). The CDR3 reads CASSQDPLNYGYTF. CDR3 nucleotides: TGTGCCAGCAGCCAAGATCCACTGAACTATGGCTACACCTTC.

This clone is a singleton in its sample. The V call is TRBV5-4, the J call TRBJ1-1; D not certain. The V end was cut by 3 bases, the J end by 4 bases, with 16 bases between. Germline V gene lookup returns CDR1 SGHNT and CDR2 YYREEE (reference sequence). The CDR3 runs to 15 residues. CDR3 in DNA: TGTGCCAGCAGCTCCCCGCGAAGCGCGAGCACTGAAGCTTTCTTT. It is translated as CASSSPRSASTEAFF.

V is TRBV28 and J is TRBJ2-3; tentatively, D is TRBD2 (6 bases). Trimming stripped 6 bases from V and 0 bases from J, with 10 bases between. From germline, CDR1 is MDHEN and CDR2 SYDVKM. The CDR3 contains 14 residues. This chain's CDR3 is CASSPGDSTDTQYF. CDR3 coding DNA: TGTGCCAGCAGCCCGGGGGACAGCACAGATACGCAGTATTTT.

J is TRBJ2-7 and V is TRBV11-2; perhaps TRBD1 as D (5 bases). This CDR3 comprises 12 residues. V gave up 1 base and J gave up 10 bases, with 11 bases separating them. Germline CDR1 reads SGHAT; CDR2 reads FQNNGV. The CDR3 region has the DNA TGTGCCAGCAGCTTAGTAGGGGTCGGACAGTACTTC. Amino acids: CASSLVGVGQYF.

V usage is TRBV19 and J usage is TRBJ2-5, with TRBD2 matching 13 bases. Germline CDR1 and CDR2: LNHDA and SQIVND (reference sequence). The CDR3 is made up of 17 amino acids. V was clipped by 5 bases and J by 1 base; unmatched bases: 7. The CDR3 spells CASSPETSGRSQETQYF. The CDR3 coding sequence is TGTGCCAGTAGTCCAGAGACTAGCGGGAGGAGCCAAGAGACCCAGTACTTC.

The rearrangement joins TRBV5-1 to TRBJ2-7; 8 bases line up with TRBD1. The CDR3 loop spans 13 amino acids. Germline assignment: CDR1 SGHRS and CDR2 YFSETQ. The junction had 6 bases not matched to a gene; V was cut back by 3 bases and J by 7 bases. CDR3 sequence reads: CASSSKRTGEQYF. DNA of the CDR3: TGCGCCAGCAGCTCGAAGCGGACAGGGGAGCAGTACTTC. The full variable domain, rest sourced from reference TRBV5-1 and TRBJ2-7, is KAGVTQTPRYLIKTRGQQVTLSCSPISGHRSVSWYQQTPGQGLQFLFEYFSETQRNKGNFPGRFSGRQFSNSRSEMNVSTLELGDSALYLCASSSKRTGEQYFGPGTRLTVT.

Only one count was recorded for this clone. CDR3 nucleotide sequence: TGTGCCAGCAGACTAGCGGGAGTACCCGAGCAGTACTTC. Its translation: CASRLAGVPEQYF. The chain combines TRBV2 with TRBJ2-7; 11 bases fit TRBD2. The length of the CDR3 is 13 residues. Germline assignment: CDR1 SNHLY and CDR2 FYNNEI. The V and J ends lost 6 bases and 6 bases, in that order; junction bases with no gene match: 4.

This CDR3 is CASSRDLDEQFF. The CDR3 nucleotides are TGCGCCAGCAGCCGGGACTTGGATGAGCAGTTCTTC. This chain uses TRBV5-1 with TRBJ2-1, with a weak D call TRBD2 (6 bases). Germline lookup yields CDR1 SGHRS and CDR2 YFSETQ. Trimming pared 4 bases from V and 8 bases from J, leaving 10 bases between. The CDR3 loop spans 12 amino acids. The complete variable domain, with remaining parts taken from reference TRBV5-1 and TRBJ2-1, reads KAGVTQTPRYLIKTRGQQVTLSCSPISGHRSVSWYQQTPGQGLQFLFEYFSETQRNKGNFPGRFSGRQFSNSRSEMNVSTLELGDSALYLCASSRDLDEQFFGPGTRLTVL.

The chain recombines TRBV9 with TRBJ2-5; possible D gene TRBD1, 8 bases. The CDR3 covers 18 residues. Germline assignment: CDR1 SGDLS and CDR2 YYNGEE. V was clipped by 4 bases and J by 5 bases, with 27 bases between them. CDR3 residues: CASSHPRQGQRTRETQYF. For the CDR3, the DNA is TGTGCCAGCAGCCATCCGAGACAGGGGCAGAGGACTAGGGAGACCCAGTACTTC. The full variable domain, completed using reference TRBV9 and TRBJ2-5, is DSGVTQTPKHLITATGQRVTLRCSPRSGDLSVYWYQQSLDQGLQFLIQYYNGEERAKGNILERFSAQQFPDLHSELNLSSLELGDSALYFCASSHPRQGQRTRETQYFGPGTRLLVL.

On this clone itself: Other DNA sequences in the sample encode the same CDR3. The V and J genes are TRBV12-3 or TRBV12-4 and TRBJ2-7, with D hard to call. V was pared by 1 base and J by 2 bases, with 6 bases between. This CDR3 region has 13 residues. The chain's CDR3 is CASSLGLAYEQYF. The CDR3 bases are TGTGCCAGCAGTTTAGGGCTGGCCTACGAGCAGTACTTC.

The chain joins TRBV5-1 to TRBJ2-2; 9 nucleotides match TRBD2. Germline values: CDR1 SGHRS, CDR2 YFSETQ. This CDR3 comprises 17 residues. The V gene end was trimmed by 4 bases and the J gene end by 3 bases; junction bases not matched to a gene: 10. The CDR3 DNA follows: TGCGCCAGCAGCCCCCTTGGCGGGAGGGCCGACACCGGGGAGCTGTTTTTT. Translated, it gives CASSPLGGRADTGELFF.

The rearrangement joins TRBV18 to TRBJ2-1; 9 nucleotides agree with TRBD1. The CDR3 is 15 residues long. Germline lookup yields CDR1 KGHSH and CDR2 LQKENI. J gave up 6 bases and V 4 bases, and 7 bases lay outside the gene matches. The CDR3 spells CASSLGQGSINEQFF. CDR3 coding DNA: TGTGCCAGCTCACTCGGACAGGGGTCTATCAATGAGCAGTTCTTC. The full variable domain, completed using reference TRBV18 and TRBJ2-1, is NAGVMQNPRHLVRRRGQEARLRCSPMKGHSHVYWYRQLPEEGLKFMVYLQKENIIDESGMPKERFSAEFPKEGPSILRIQQVVRGDSAAYFCASSLGQGSINEQFFGPGTRLTVL.

This clone has more than one count but fewer than ten. The rearrangement links TRBV11-2 to TRBJ2-7; 9 nucleotides line up with TRBD2. V lost 3 bases and J lost 2; bases outside the gene matches: 8. Germline CDR1 and CDR2: SGHAT and FQNNGV. The CDR3 extends over 16 amino acids. The CDR3 loop reads CASSFSGLAGTYEQYF. For the CDR3, the DNA is TGTGCCAGCAGCTTCTCGGGACTAGCCGGAACCTACGAGCAGTACTTC.

This clone was found once. Here the CDR3 reads CASSLGQGFQPQHF. For the CDR3, the DNA is TGTGCCAGTAGTCTCGGACAGGGGTTCCAGCCCCAGCATTTT. The rearrangement links TRBV19 to TRBJ1-5; 9 bases fit TRBD1. Germline CDR1 and CDR2: LNHDA and SQIVND (reference sequence). CDR3 size: 14 residues. J lost 7 bases, V lost 5 bases, and 6 bases had no gene match.

CDR3: CASSFGGARANEKLFF. The CDR3 DNA follows: TGTGCCAGCAGCTTTGGAGGGGCAAGGGCTAATGAAAAACTGTTTTTT. V usage is TRBV7-2 and J usage is TRBJ1-4, with TRBD1 as a possible D gene (5 bases). This CDR3 is 16 amino acids long. CDR1 SGHTA and CDR2 FQGNSA come from the germline V gene. V shed 3 bases and J shed 3 bases, with 14 bases lying between them.

The CDR3 protein is CASSPTPNPYEQYF. CDR3 nucleotide sequence: TGTGCCAGTAGCCCCACACCAAACCCCTACGAGCAGTACTTC. The chain combines TRBV19 with TRBJ2-7; D uncertain. Trimming removed 6 bases from V and 2 bases from J, with 14 bases in between. The CDR3 has 14 residues. CDR1 and CDR2 from the germline V gene are LNHDA and SQIVND (reference sequence).

The rearrangement links TRBV9 to TRBJ1-2; D might be TRBD1 (6 bases). Trimming pared 4 bases from V and 4 bases from J, leaving 11 bases between. In germline, CDR1 is SGDLS, CDR2 YYNGEE. This CDR3 region has 13 residues. The DNA of the CDR3 is TGTGCCAGCAGCCACCCGACAGGCTATGGCTACACCTTC. Amino acids: CASSHPTGYGYTF. The full variable domain, in which reference TRBV9 and TRBJ1-2 provide the parts outside the CDR3, is DSGVTQTPKHLITATGQRVTLRCSPRSGDLSVYWYQQSLDQGLQFLIQYYNGEERAKGNILERFSAQQFPDLHSELNLSSLELGDSALYFCASSHPTGYGYTFGSGTRLTVV.

The V gene is TRBV19, the J gene TRBJ2-1; TRBD1 agrees at 7 bases. The CDR3 runs to 14 residues. Trimming cost V 3 bases and J 8 bases; bases outside gene matches: 7. Germline V gene sequence: CDR1 LNHDA, CDR2 SQIVND (reference sequence). As DNA, the CDR3 is TGTGCCAGTAGTATCCGGACAGGTCCCGATGAGCAGTTCTTC. It specifies CASSIRTGPDEQFF.

The rearrangement joins TRBV2 to TRBJ1-5, with D possibly TRBD1 on 5 matching bases. Germline loops: CDR1 SNHLY, CDR2 FYNNEI. The CDR3 has 15 residues. V was clipped by 6 bases and J by 1 base, with 13 bases between them. The CDR3 DNA follows: TGTGCCAGCAGGCAGGGTCTGGTGAGCAATCAGCCCCAGCATTTT. Protein sequence: CASRQGLVSNQPQHF.

The V and J genes are TRBV11-2 and TRBJ2-7; TRBD2 agrees at 7 bases. The CDR3 contains 15 residues. Germline V gene data show CDR1 as SGHAT and CDR2 as FQNNGV. V was pared by 0 bases and J by 0 bases, with 2 bases of the junction left unmatched. This CDR3 is CASSLEAGSSYEQYF. As DNA, the CDR3 is TGTGCCAGCAGCTTAGAAGCGGGGAGCTCCTACGAGCAGTACTTC.

The CDR3: CAISVTRQGETQYF. In DNA, the CDR3 is TGTGCCATCAGCGTGACTAGACAGGGGGAGACCCAGTACTTC. This chain links TRBV10-3 with TRBJ2-5, with TRBD1 identical over 8 bases. After removal of 6 bases from V and 5 bases from J, the junction contained 8 bases not matched to a gene. Germline-derived CDR1 and CDR2 are ENHRY and SYGVKD. The CDR3 has 14 amino acids.